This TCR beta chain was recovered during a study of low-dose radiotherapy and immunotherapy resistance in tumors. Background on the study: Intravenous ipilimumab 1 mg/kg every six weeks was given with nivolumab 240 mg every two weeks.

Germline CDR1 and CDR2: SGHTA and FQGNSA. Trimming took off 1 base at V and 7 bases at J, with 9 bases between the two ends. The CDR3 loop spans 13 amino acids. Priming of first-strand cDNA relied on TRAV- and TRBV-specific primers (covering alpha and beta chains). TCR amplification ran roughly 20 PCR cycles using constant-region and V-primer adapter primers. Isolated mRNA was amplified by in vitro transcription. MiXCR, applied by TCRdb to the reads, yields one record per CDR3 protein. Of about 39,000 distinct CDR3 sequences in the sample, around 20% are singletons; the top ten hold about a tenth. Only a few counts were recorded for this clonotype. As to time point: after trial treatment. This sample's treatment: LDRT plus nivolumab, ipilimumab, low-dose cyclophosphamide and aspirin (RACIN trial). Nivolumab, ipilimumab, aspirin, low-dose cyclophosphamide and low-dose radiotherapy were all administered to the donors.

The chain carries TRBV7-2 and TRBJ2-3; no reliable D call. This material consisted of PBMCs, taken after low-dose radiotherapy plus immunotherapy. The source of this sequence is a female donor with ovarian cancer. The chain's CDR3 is CASSLVAPNTQYF. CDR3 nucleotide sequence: TGTGCCAGCAGCTTAGTAGCCCCGAATACGCAGTATTTT.